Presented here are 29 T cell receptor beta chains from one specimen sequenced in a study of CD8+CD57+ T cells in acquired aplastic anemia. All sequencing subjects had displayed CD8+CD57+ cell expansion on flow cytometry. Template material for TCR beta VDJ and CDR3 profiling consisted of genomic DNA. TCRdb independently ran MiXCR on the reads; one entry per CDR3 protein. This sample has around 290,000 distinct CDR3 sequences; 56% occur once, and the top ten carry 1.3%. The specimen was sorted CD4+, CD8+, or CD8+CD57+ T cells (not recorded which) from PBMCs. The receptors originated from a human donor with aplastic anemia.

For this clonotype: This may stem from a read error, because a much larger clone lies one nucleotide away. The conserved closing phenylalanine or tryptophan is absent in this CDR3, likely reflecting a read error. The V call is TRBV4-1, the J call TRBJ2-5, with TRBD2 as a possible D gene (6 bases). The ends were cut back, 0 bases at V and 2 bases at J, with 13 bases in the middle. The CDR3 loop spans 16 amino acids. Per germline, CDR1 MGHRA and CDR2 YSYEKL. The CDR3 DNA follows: TGCGCCAGCAGCCAAGATGTTGCGGGGCGACAAGAGACCCAGTACCTC. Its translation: CASSQDVAGRQETQYL.

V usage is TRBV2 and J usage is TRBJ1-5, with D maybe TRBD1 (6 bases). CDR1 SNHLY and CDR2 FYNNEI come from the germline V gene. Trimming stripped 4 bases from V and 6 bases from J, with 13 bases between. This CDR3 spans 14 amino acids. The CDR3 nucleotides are TGTGCCAGCAGTGCCGGGACATCCGGTCAGCCCCAGCATTTT. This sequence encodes CASSAGTSGQPQHF.

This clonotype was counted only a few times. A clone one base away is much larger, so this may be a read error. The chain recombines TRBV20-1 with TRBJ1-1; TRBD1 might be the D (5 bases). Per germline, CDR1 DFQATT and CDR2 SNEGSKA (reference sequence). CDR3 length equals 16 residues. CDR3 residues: CSASEWRGAMNTEVFF. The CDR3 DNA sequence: TGCAGTGCTAGCGAGTGGAGGGGAGCCATGAACACTGAAGTTTTCTTT.

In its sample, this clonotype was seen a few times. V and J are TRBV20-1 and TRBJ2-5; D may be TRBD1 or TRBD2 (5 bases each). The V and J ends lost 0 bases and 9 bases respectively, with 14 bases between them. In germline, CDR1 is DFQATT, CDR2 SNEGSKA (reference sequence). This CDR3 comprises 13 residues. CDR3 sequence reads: CSARDGGFQAQYF. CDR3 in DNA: TGCAGTGCTAGAGATGGGGGTTTCCAGGCCCAGTACTTC.

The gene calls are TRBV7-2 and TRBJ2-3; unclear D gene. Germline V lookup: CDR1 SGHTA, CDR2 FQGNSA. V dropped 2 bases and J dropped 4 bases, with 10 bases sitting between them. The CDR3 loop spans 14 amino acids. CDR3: CASSLPGPPDTQYF. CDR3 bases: TGTGCCAGCAGCTTACCCGGTCCCCCAGATACGCAGTATTTT.

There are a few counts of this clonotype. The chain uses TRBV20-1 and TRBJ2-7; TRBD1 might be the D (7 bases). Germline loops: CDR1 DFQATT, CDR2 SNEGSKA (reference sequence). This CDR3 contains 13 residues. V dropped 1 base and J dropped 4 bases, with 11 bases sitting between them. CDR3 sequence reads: CSARGQGGYEQYF. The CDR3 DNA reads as TGCAGTGCTAGAGGGCAGGGGGGTTACGAGCAGTACTTC.

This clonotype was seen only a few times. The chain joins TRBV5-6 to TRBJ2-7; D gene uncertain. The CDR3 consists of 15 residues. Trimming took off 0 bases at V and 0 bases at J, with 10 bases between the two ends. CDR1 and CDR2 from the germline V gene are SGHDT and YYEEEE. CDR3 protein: CASSLGGMSSYEQYF. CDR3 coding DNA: TGTGCCAGCAGCTTGGGTGGCATGAGCTCCTACGAGCAGTACTTC.

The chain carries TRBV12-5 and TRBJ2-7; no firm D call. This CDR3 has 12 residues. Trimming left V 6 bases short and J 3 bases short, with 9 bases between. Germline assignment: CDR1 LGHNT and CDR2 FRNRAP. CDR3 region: CASGEQSYEQYF. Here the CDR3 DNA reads TGTGCTAGTGGCGAACAGAGCTACGAGCAGTACTTC.

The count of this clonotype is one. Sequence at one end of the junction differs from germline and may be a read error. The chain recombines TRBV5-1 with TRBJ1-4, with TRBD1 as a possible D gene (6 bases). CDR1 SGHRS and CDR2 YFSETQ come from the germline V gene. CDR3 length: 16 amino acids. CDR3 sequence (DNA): TGCGCCAGCAGCTTGTTCGGGGGCGTAACTAATGAAAAACTGTTCTTT. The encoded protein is CASSLFGGVTNEKLFF.

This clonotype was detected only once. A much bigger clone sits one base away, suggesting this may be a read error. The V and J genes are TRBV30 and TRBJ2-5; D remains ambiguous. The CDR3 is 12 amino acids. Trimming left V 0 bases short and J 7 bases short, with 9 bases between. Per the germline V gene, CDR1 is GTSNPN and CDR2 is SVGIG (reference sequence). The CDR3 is CAWSVDRGTQYF. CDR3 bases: TGTGCCTGGAGTGTAGACCGAGGGACCCAGTACTTC.

The CDR3 protein is CATGAQSSYEQYF. CDR3 coding DNA: TGTGCCACCGGGGCACAGAGCTCCTACGAGCAGTACTTC. V gene TRBV2 combines with J gene TRBJ2-7, with D perhaps being TRBD1 or TRBD2 (5 bases each). Germline V CDR1 and CDR2: SNHLY, FYNNEI. The CDR3 spans 13 residues. V was pared by 10 bases and J by 0 bases, with 13 bases between.

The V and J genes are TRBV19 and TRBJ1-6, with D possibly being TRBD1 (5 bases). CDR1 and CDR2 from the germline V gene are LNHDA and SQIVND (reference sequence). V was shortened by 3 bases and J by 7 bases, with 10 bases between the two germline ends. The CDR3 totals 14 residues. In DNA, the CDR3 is TGTGCCAGTAGTATGCTGGGGGAAAATTCACCCCTCCACTTT. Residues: CASSMLGENSPLHF.

CDR3 region: CASSTRRDSYEQYF. The CDR3 nucleotides read TGTGCCAGTAGTACACGTAGGGACTCCTACGAGCAGTACTTC. The rearrangement uses TRBV19 and TRBJ2-7; D remains unclear. From germline, CDR1 is LNHDA and CDR2 SQIVND (reference sequence). The V end was cut by 4 bases, the J end by 0 bases, with 10 bases between. The CDR3 consists of 14 residues.

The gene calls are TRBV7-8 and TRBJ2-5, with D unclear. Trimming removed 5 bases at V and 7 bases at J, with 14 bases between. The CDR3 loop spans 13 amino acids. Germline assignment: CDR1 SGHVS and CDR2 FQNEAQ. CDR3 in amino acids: CASSPSWDGTQYF. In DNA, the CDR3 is TGTGCCAGCAGCCCATCCTGGGATGGGACCCAGTACTTC.

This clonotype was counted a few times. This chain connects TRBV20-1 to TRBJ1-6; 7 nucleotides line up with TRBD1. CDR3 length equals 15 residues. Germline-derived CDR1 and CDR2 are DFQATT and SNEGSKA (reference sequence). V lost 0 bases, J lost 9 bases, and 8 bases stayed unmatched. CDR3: CSARDRQGSGSPLHF. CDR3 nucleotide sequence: TGCAGTGCTAGAGATCGACAGGGTAGTGGTTCACCCCTCCACTTT.

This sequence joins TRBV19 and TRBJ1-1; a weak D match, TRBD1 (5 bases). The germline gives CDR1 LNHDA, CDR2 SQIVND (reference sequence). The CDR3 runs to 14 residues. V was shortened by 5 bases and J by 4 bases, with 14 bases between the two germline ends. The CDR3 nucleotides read TGTGCCAGTAGTCCGACAGTTTATGGCACTGAAGCTTTCTTT. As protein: CASSPTVYGTEAFF.

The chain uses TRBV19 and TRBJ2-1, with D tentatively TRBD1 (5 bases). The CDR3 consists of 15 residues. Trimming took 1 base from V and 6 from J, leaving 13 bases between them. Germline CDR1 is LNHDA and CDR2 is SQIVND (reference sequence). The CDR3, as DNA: TGTGCCAGTAGTATAGTGCAGGGAACCGGCAATGAGCAGTTCTTC. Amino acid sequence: CASSIVQGTGNEQFF. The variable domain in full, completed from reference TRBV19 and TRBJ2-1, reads DGGITQSPKYLFRKEGQNVTLSCEQNLNHDAMYWYRQDPGQGLRLIYYSQIVNDFQKGDIAEGYSVSREKKESFPLTVTSAQKNPTAFYLCASSIVQGTGNEQFFGPGTRLTVL.

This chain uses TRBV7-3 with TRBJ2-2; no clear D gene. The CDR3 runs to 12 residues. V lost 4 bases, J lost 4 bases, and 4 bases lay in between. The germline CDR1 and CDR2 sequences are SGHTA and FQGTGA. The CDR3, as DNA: TGTGCCAGCAGCTATCCCACCGGGGAGCTGTTTTTT. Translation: CASSYPTGELFF.

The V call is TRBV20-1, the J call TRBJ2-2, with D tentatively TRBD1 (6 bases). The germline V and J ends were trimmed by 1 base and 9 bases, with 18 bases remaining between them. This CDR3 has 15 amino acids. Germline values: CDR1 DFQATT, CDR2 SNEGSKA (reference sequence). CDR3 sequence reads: CSARVDSGWSRELFF. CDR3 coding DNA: TGCAGTGCTAGAGTGGACAGTGGGTGGTCCAGGGAGCTGTTTTTT.

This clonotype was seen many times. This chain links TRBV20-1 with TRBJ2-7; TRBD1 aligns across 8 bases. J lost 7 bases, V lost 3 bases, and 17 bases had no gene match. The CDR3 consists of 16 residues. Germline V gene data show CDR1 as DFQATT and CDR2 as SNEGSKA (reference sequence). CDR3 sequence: CSARGTQGGRPWEQYF. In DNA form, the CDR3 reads TGCAGTGCTAGGGGCACACAGGGGGGAAGACCCTGGGAGCAGTACTTC.

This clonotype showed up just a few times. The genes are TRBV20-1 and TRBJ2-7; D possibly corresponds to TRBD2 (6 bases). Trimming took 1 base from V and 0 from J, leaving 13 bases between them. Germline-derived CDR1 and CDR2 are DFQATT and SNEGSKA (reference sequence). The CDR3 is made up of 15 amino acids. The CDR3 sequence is CSARAAGTDSYEQYF. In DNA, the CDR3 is TGCAGTGCTAGAGCGGCCGGGACTGACTCCTACGAGCAGTACTTC.

The chain's CDR3 is CASTLGADTQYF. DNA of the CDR3: TGTGCCAGCACCCTTGGGGCGGATACGCAGTATTTT. The rearrangement links TRBV5-8 to TRBJ2-3; the D gene is possibly TRBD1 (5 bases). The CDR3 runs 12 residues. The germline V and J ends were trimmed by 6 bases and 6 bases, with 11 bases remaining between them. Germline values: CDR1 SGHTS, CDR2 YDEGEE.

The CDR3 loop reads CASSFAGGAGSYEQYF. The CDR3 bases are TGCGCCAGCAGCTTCGCAGGGGGCGCGGGTTCCTACGAGCAGTACTTC. V usage is TRBV5-1 and J usage is TRBJ2-7; TRBD1 matches at 8 bases. CDR3 size: 16 residues. The trim removed 2 bases at V and 1 base at J, leaving 8 bases unmatched. In germline, CDR1 is SGHRS, CDR2 YFSETQ.

In DNA form, the CDR3 reads TGTGCCAGCAGCTTAGATACGCCCTATGGCTACACCTTC. Translated, it gives CASSLDTPYGYTF. The rearrangement uses TRBV7-2 and TRBJ1-2; no definite D call. Trimming cost V 1 base and J 4 bases, with 7 bases left between them. The CDR3 covers 13 residues. CDR1 and CDR2 from the germline V gene are SGHTA and FQGNSA.

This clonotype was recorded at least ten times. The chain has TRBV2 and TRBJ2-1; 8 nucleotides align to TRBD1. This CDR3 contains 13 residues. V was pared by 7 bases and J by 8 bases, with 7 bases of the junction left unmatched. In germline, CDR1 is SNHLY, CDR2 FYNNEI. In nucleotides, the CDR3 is TGTGCCAGCAAAGAAGCAGGGGGCGATGAGCAGTTCTTC. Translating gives CASKEAGGDEQFF.

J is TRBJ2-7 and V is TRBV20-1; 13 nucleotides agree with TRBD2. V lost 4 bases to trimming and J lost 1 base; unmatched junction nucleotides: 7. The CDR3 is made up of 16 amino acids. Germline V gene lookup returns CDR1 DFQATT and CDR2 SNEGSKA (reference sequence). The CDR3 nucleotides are TGCAGTGCTATGGGACTAGCGGGATTCAGTTCCTACGAGCAGTACTTC. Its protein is CSAMGLAGFSSYEQYF.

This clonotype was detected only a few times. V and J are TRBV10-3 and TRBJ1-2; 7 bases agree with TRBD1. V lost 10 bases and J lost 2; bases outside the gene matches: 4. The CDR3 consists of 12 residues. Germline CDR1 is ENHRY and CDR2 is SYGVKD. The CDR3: CATAQGNYGYTF. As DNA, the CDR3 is TGTGCCACCGCACAGGGGAACTATGGCTACACCTTC.

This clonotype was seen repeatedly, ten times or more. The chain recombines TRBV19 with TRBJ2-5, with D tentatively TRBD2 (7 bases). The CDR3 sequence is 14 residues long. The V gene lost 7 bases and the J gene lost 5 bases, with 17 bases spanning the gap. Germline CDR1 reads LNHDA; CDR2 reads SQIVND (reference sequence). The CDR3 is CASMEGGLSETQYF. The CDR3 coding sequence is TGTGCCAGTATGGAGGGGGGACTAAGCGAGACCCAGTACTTC.

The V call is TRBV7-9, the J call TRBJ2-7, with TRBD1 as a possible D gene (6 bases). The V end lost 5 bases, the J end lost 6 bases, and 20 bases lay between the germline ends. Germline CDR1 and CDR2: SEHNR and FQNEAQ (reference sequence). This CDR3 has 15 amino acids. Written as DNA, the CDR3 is TGTGCCAGCAGCACGGGGACATCTTTCCTCGGCGAGCAGTACTTC. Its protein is CASSTGTSFLGEQYF. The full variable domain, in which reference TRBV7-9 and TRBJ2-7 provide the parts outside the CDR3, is DTGVSQNPRHKITKRGQNVTFRCDPISEHNRLYWYRQTLGQGPEFLTYFQNEAQLEKSRLLSDRFSAERPKGSFSTLEIQRTEQGDSAMYLCASSTGTSFLGEQYFGPGTRLTVT.